This TCR beta chain comes out of a study of blood T cell repertoires in COVID-19 (dated by TCRdb to 2018 to 2020). About the full investigation: The collaborator samples originated in the United States, Italy and Spain and spanned the acute and convalescent phases of COVID-19. The samples were drawn from the first 160 participants of the ongoing ImmuneRACE study and from 1,254 subjects provided by 6 global collaborators. The dataset comprised deeply sampled blood TCRbeta repertoires from subjects exposed to, actively infected with, or recovered from COVID-19. The repertoires were made available in a free public database intended to serve as a resource for research on the immune response to SARS-CoV-2. A de-identified subject ID, COVID-19 status, age in years and sex were almost always included in the sample metadata. Where HLA class I and class II types were available, the types were taken from metadata supplied by the sample provider, not from assay-based typing. The material from the prospective study consisted of cDNA or gDNA derived from T cells, B-cell-depleted T cells, or PBMCs. On the study overall, not on this receptor specifically: How much clinical and demographic metadata was included differed by source and by participant, and the metadata was provided uncurated.

TCRbeta CDR3 regions were amplified from genomic DNA using the immunoSEQ Assay, a bias-controlled multiplex PCR. In the source study's methods: Nucleated cell counts per sample were estimated from amplification of reference gene primers within the assay. To quantify the absolute abundance of each unique TCRbeta CDR3 rearrangement, sequence reads were collapsed and filtered. For each sample, productive Simpson clonality was calculated as the square root of Simpson's diversity index across productive rearrangements. This immuneACCESS table, as held by TCRdb, lists in-frame sequences with V and J called but not all clones. Of the missing ones, under half trace to an unresolved V gene in checked studies; the others have no known cause. From that table come the V and J calls and clone size; the DNA was used to work out D and trimming. For this sample there are 250,000 to 350,000 clones; approximately 92% appear just once. Approximately 6.8% of the sample is taken by the ten largest.

Details on this clone: This receptor's antigen is unknown. The record has no base qualities; no much larger clone is one base away.

The germline V gene specifies SGHAT as CDR1 and FQNNGV as CDR2. Relative to germline, V is 4 bases shorter and J is 4 bases shorter, with 7 bases between their ends. The CDR3 runs 12 residues from the cysteine to the phenylalanine. Only the CDR3 DNA stays, 36 bases, in frame from base 1. In Seattle, one collaborating source enrolled patients while the infection was active and tracked those patients longitudinally over the course of disease. The collaborating institutions used their own protocols to collect whole blood in K2EDTA tubes. Collaborator samples were shipped for TCRbeta analysis as frozen whole blood, isolated PBMCs, or DNA extracted from either sample type.

Sequences were obtained from peripheral blood. The chain was built from TRBV11-2 and TRBJ2-5; the D gene is perhaps TRBD1, from 5 matching bases. The TCR originated in a woman aged 30 to 39 with COVID-19, enrolled during active disease. The CDR3 sequence is CASSSQGETQYF. In nucleotide form, the sequence is TGTGCCAGCAGCTCCCAGGGAGAGACCCAGTACTTC. Reference TRBV11-2 and TRBJ2-5 proteins supply the regions before and after the CDR3; the full variable domain is: EAGVAQSPRYKIIEKRQSVAFWCNPISGHATLYWYQQILGQGPKLLIQFQNNGVVDDSQLPKDRFSAERLKGVDSTLKIQPAKLEDSAVYLCASSSQGETQYFGPGTRLLVL.